This T cell receptor beta chain was recorded in a study of blood T cell repertoires in COVID-19. Across the study: Researchers got acute and convalescent COVID-19 samples from the United States, Italy and Spain. Sample material is recorded as cDNA or gDNA derived from T cells, B-cell-depleted T cells, or PBMCs.

Profiling relied on immunoSEQ multiplex PCR, and the TCRdb table lists in-frame clones only, not all of them. The repertoire holds 50,000 to 70,000 clones, with 75% to 95% as singletons. The CDR3 spans 16 residues. Germline values: CDR1 SGHAT, CDR2 FQNNGV. Trimming at V came to 6 bases and at J to 3 bases, leaving 8 bases not matched to a gene. This TCR came from a human donor with active COVID-19. The donor label of this sample is uncertain. Sequenced sample: peripheral blood. The rearrangement joins TRBV11-2 to TRBJ2-1, with 10 bases matching TRBD2. CDR3 sequence: CASSQLAGSLYNEQFF. For the CDR3, the DNA is TGTGCCAGCAGTCAACTAGCGGGGTCCCTCTACAATGAGCAGTTCTTC. The complete variable domain, with remaining parts taken from reference TRBV11-2 and TRBJ2-1, reads EAGVAQSPRYKIIEKRQSVAFWCNPISGHATLYWYQQILGQGPKLLIQFQNNGVVDDSQLPKDRFSAERLKGVDSTLKIQPAKLEDSAVYLCASSQLAGSLYNEQFFGPGTRLTVL.